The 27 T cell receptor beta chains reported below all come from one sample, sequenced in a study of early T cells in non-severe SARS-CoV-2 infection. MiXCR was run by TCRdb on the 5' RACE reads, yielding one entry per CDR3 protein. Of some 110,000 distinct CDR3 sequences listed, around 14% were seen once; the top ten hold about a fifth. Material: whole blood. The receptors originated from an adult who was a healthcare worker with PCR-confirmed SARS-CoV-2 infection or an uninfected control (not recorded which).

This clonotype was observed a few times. Here the CDR3 DNA reads TGTGCCAGCAGTGAACTAGCGGGGAAAACAGATACGCAGTATTTT. Protein sequence: CASSELAGKTDTQYF. The J gene is TRBJ2-3, the V gene TRBV6-1; the match to TRBD2 covers 9 bases. V was clipped by 2 bases and J by 3 bases; unmatched bases: 3. The germline gives CDR1 MNHNS, CDR2 SASEGT. The CDR3 is 15 residues long.

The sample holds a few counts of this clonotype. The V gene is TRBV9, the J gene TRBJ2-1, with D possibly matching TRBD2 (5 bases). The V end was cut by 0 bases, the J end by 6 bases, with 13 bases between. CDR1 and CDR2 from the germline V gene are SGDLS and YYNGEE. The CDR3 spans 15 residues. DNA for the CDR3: TGTGCCAGCAGCGTAGGGCTAGCCGGTCCCAATGAGCAGTTCTTC. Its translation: CASSVGLAGPNEQFF.

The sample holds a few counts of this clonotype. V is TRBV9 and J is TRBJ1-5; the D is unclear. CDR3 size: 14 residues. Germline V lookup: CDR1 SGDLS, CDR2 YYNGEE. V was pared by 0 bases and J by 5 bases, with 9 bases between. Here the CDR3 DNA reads TGTGCCAGCAGCGTAGATATGCAGGATCAGCCCCAGCATTTT. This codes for CASSVDMQDQPQHF. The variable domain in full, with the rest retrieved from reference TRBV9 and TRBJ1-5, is DSGVTQTPKHLITATGQRVTLRCSPRSGDLSVYWYQQSLDQGLQFLIQYYNGEERAKGNILERFSAQQFPDLHSELNLSSLELGDSALYFCASSVDMQDQPQHFGDGTRLSIL.

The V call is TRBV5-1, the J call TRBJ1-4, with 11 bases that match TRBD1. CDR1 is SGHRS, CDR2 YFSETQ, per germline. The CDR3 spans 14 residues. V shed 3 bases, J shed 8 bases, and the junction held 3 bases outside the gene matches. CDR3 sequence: CASSWGQGEEKLFF. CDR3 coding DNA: TGCGCCAGCAGCTGGGGACAGGGGGAGGAAAAACTGTTTTTT. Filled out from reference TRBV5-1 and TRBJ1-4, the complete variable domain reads KAGVTQTPRYLIKTRGQQVTLSCSPISGHRSVSWYQQTPGQGLQFLFEYFSETQRNKGNFPGRFSGRQFSNSRSEMNVSTLELGDSALYLCASSWGQGEEKLFFGSGTQLSVL.

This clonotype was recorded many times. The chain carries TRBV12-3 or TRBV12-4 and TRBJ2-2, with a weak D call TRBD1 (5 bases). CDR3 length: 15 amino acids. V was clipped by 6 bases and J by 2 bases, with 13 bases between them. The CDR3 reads CASSPQGENTGELFF. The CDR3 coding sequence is TGTGCCAGCAGCCCCCAAGGGGAAAACACCGGGGAGCTGTTTTTT.

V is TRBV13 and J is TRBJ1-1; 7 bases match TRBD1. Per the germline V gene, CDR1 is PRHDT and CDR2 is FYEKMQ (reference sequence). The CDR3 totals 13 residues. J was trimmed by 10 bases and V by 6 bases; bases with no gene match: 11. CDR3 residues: CASRLEGAEVAFF. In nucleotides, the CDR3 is TGTGCCAGCAGGTTGGAGGGGGCCGAGGTAGCTTTCTTT.

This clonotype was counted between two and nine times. The CDR3 reads CAWYLTGRNTEAFF. DNA for the CDR3: TGTGCCTGGTACCTGACAGGGAGGAACACTGAAGCTTTCTTT. V is TRBV30 and J is TRBJ1-1, with 7 bases identical to TRBD1. Looked up from germline, CDR1 is GTSNPN and CDR2 is SVGIG (reference sequence). This CDR3 is 14 amino acids long. The V gene end was trimmed by 5 bases and the J gene end by 1 base; junction bases not matched to a gene: 7. Drawing the rest from reference TRBV30 and TRBJ1-1, the complete variable domain is SQTIHQWPATLVQPVGSPLSLECTVEGTSNPNLYWYRQAAGRGLQLLFYSVGIGQISSEVPQNLSASRPQDRQFILSSKKLLLSDSGFYLCAWYLTGRNTEAFFGQGTRLTVV.

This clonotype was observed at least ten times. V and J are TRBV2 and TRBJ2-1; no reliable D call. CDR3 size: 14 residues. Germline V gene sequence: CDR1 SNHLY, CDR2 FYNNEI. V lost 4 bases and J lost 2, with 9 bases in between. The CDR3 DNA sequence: TGTGCCAGCAGTGTTCTCGGACCCTACAATGAGCAGTTCTTC. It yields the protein CASSVLGPYNEQFF.

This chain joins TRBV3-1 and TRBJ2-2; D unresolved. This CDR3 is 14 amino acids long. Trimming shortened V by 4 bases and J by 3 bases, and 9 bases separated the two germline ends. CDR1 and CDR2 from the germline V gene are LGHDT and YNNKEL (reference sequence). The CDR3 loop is CASSPRHDTGELFF. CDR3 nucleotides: TGTGCCAGCAGCCCTCGACACGACACCGGGGAGCTGTTTTTT.

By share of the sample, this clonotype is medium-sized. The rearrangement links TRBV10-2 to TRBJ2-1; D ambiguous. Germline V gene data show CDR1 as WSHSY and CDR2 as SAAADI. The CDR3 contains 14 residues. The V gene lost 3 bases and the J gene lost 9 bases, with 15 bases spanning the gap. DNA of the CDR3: TGCGCCAGCAGTGACCATACGGATCGAGGTGAGCAGTTCTTC. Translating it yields CASSDHTDRGEQFF.

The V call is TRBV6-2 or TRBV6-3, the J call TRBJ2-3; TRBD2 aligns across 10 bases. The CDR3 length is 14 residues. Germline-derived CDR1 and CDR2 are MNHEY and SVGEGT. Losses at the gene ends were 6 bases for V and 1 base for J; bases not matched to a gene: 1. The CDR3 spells CASRGTSGTDTQYF. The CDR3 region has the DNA TGTGCCAGCAGAGGGACTAGCGGCACAGATACGCAGTATTTT.

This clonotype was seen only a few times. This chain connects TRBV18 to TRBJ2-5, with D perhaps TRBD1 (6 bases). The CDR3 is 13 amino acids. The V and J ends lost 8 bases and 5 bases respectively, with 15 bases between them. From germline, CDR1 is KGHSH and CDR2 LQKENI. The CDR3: CASVSGVRETQYF. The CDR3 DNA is TGTGCCAGCGTCTCAGGGGTACGGGAGACCCAGTACTTC.

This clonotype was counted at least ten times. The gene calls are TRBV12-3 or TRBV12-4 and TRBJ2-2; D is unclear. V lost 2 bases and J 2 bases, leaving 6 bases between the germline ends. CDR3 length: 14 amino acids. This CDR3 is CASSLRPNTGELFF. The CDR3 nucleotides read TGTGCCAGCAGTTTAAGACCTAACACCGGGGAGCTGTTTTTT.

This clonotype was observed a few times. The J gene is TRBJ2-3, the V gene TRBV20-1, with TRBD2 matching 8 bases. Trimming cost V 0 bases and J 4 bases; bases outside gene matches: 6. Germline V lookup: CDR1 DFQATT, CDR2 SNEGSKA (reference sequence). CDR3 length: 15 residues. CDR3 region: CSARDGRGEADTQYF. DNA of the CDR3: TGCAGTGCTAGAGACGGGCGGGGGGAGGCAGATACGCAGTATTTT.

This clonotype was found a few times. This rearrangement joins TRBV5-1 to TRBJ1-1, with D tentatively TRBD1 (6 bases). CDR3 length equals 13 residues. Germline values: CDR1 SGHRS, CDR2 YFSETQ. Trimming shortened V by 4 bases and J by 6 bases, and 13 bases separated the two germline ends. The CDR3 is CASSPDPGAEAFF. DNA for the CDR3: TGCGCCAGCAGCCCGGACCCAGGGGCTGAAGCTTTCTTT.

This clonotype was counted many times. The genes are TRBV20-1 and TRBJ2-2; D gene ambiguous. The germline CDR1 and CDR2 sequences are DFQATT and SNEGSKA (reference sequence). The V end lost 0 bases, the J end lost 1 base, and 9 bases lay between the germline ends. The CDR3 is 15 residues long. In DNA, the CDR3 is TGCAGTGCTAGAGATGGAGAAGAGAACACCGGGGAGCTGTTTTTT. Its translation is CSARDGEENTGELFF.

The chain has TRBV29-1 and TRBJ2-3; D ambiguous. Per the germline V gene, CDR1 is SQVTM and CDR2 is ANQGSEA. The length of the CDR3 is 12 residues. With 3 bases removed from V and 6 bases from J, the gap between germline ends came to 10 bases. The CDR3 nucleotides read TGCAGCGTTGAGATCCTCCGGGATACGCAGTATTTT. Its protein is CSVEILRDTQYF.

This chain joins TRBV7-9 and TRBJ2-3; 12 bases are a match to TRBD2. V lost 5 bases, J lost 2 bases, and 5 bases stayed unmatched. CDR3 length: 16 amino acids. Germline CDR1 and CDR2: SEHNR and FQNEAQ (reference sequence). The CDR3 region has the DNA TGTGCCAGCAGCATGGGACTAGCGGGTACCACAGATACGCAGTATTTT. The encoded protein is CASSMGLAGTTDTQYF.

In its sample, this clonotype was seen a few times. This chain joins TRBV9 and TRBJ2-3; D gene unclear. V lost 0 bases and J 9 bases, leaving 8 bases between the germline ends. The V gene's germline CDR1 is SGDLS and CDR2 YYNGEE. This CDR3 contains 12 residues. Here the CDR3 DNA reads TGTGCCAGCAGCGTAGACCTCAGAACGCAGTATTTT. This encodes CASSVDLRTQYF.

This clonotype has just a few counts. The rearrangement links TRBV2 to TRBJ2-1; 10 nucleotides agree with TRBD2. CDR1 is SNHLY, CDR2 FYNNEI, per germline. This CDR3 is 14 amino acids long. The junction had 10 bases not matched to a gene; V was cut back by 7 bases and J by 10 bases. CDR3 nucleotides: TGTGCCAGCACCGTCCAGCGGGGGGGCCAGGAGCAGTTCTTC. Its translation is CASTVQRGGQEQFF.

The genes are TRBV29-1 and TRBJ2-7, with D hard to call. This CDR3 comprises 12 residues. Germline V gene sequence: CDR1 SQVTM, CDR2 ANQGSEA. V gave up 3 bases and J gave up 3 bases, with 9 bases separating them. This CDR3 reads CSVDTPNYEQYF. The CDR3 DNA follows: TGCAGCGTTGATACACCGAACTACGAGCAGTACTTC.

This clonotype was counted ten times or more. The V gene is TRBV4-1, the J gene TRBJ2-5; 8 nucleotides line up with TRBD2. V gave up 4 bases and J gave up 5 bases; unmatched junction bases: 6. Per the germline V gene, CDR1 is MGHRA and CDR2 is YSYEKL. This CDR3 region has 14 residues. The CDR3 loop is CASSPLAGWETQYF. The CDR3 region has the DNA TGCGCCAGCAGCCCCTTAGCGGGGTGGGAGACCCAGTACTTC.

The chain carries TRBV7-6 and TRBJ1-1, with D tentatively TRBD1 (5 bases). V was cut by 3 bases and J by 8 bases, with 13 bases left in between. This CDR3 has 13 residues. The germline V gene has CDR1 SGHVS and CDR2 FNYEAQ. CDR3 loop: CASSFGVGDEAFF. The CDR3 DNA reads TGTGCCAGCAGCTTCGGTGTGGGGGACGAAGCTTTCTTT.

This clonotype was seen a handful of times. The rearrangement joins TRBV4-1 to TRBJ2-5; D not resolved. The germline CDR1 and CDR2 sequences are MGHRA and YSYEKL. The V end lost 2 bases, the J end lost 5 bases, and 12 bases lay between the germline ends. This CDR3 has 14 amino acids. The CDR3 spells CASSQPLVGETQYF. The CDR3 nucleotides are TGCGCCAGCAGCCAACCACTGGTTGGGGAGACCCAGTACTTC.

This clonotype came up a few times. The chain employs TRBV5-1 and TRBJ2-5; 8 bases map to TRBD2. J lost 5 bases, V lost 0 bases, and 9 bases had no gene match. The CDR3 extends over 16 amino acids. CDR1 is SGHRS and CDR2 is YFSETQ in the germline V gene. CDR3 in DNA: TGCGCCAGCAGCTTGGGAGCGGGGGCCCGGGTGGAGACCCAGTACTTC. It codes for CASSLGAGARVETQYF.

This CDR3 reads CASSPGISEGSDTQYF. The CDR3 DNA follows: TGCGCCAGCAGCCCTGGCATCTCCGAAGGTTCAGATACGCAGTATTTT. The V gene is TRBV5-1, the J gene TRBJ2-3; D is undetermined. The CDR3 runs to 16 residues. CDR1 and CDR2 from the germline V gene are SGHRS and YFSETQ. V was pared by 4 bases and J by 4 bases, with 19 bases between.

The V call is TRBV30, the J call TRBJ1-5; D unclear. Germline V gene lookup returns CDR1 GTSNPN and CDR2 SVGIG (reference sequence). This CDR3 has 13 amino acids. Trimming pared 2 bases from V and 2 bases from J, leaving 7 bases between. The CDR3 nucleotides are TGTGCCTGGAGTACCCGGGGCAATCAGCCCCAGCATTTT. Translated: CAWSTRGNQPQHF. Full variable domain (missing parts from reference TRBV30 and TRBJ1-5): SQTIHQWPATLVQPVGSPLSLECTVEGTSNPNLYWYRQAAGRGLQLLFYSVGIGQISSEVPQNLSASRPQDRQFILSSKKLLLSDSGFYLCAWSTRGNQPQHFGDGTRLSIL.